This section outlines one TCR beta chain sequence together with its context. Its matching antigen is unknown. The sample originates from a study of cytomegalovirus exposure and HLA in healthy donors. General study results and limits: According to reports, the classifier identified cytomegalovirus status with high specificity and sensitivity. Three CMV-associated chains proved CMV antigen-specific in vitro.

This CDR3 is 15 amino acids long. The V and J ends lost 0 bases and 0 bases respectively, with 8 bases between them. CDR1 is MNHNS and CDR2 is SASEGT in the germline V gene. Sequenced by immunoSEQ multiplex PCR; TCRdb stores in-frame clones only, minus some. The repertoire holds about 200,000 clones, with approximately 80% as singletons. This receptor was identified in a woman younger than 45 in good health and CMV-seropositive. Sequencing was carried out using PBMCs. V and J are TRBV6-1 and TRBJ1-2; weak D call: TRBD1 (5 bases). The CDR3 bases are TGTGCCAGCAGTGAAGCAGGGGAAGCTAACTATGGCTACACCTTC. Translation gives CASSEAGEANYGYTF.